The present T cell receptor (beta chain) was sequenced within a study of T-cell memory formation after mild COVID-19. On the study more broadly: Largely donor-specific sequence clusters came from a couple of donors. Study observations and caveats: The study found balanced CD4/CD8 in clones contracting day 15 to 85 and a CD4+ lean in later expanders.

About this clonotype: Its antigen is still unknown.

Unmatched junction bases numbered 8, after V lost 1 base and J lost 6 bases. There are 16 residues in the CDR3. The V gene's germline CDR1 is LNHNV and CDR2 YYDKDF (reference sequence). TCRdb fed the 5' RACE reads into MiXCR, producing one record per CDR3 protein. In the table there are around 390,000 distinct CDR3 sequences, roughly 15% of which are singletons. What was sequenced was PBMCs or a T cell subset sorted from them (not recorded which). This chain uses TRBV15 with TRBJ2-2; 7 bases agree with TRBD1. The source is a young man who had mild COVID-19 (a few samples of this study predate the infection). Cell type and time point are not known. The CDR3 DNA sequence: TGTGCCACCAGCAGAGGTTCGGGACAGTTCGCCGGGGAGCTGTTTTTT. It codes for CATSRGSGQFAGELFF.